Shown below are 21 T cell receptor beta chains from a single sample sequenced in a study of T cell responses to AZD1222 COVID-19 vaccine. Produced via immunoSEQ multiplex PCR; TCRdb's table is partial and in-frame only. The sample includes under 35,000 clones, 65% to 90% of them seen just once. Sequenced here: peripheral blood, sampled 28 days after the second AZD1222 dose. The receptors originated from an adult who received the AZD1222 COVID-19 vaccine.

The genes are TRBV6-5 and TRBJ2-4, with D maybe TRBD2 (6 bases). Trimming shortened V by 4 bases and J by 15 bases, and 16 bases separated the two germline ends. The CDR3 runs 12 residues. Looked up from germline, CDR1 is MNHEY and CDR2 is SVGAGI. CDR3 DNA sequence: TGTGCCAGCAGTTCCTCCCCGGGGGTCACGTACTTC. This sequence encodes CASSSSPGVTYF.

The chain couples TRBV3-1 (or the pseudogene TRBV3-2) to TRBJ1-4; D perhaps matches TRBD1 (5 bases). Trimming shortened V by 6 bases and J by 2 bases, and 10 bases separated the two germline ends. The CDR3 spans 14 residues. Germline V gene sequence: CDR1 LGHDT, CDR2 YNNKEL (reference sequence). The CDR3 coding sequence is TGTGCCAGCAGACAGGAGGGGACTAATGAAAAACTGTTTTTT. This codes for CASRQEGTNEKLFF.

The rearrangement uses TRBV9 and TRBJ2-6, with unresolved D. CDR3 size: 15 residues. The V end lost 0 bases, the J end lost 0 bases, and 4 bases lay between the germline ends. Per the germline V gene, CDR1 is SGDLS and CDR2 is YYNGEE. DNA for the CDR3: TGTGCCAGCAGCGTAGTTCTCTCTGGGGCCAACGTCCTGACTTTC. Its translation is CASSVVLSGANVLTF. Full variable domain (missing parts from reference TRBV9 and TRBJ2-6): DSGVTQTPKHLITATGQRVTLRCSPRSGDLSVYWYQQSLDQGLQFLIQYYNGEERAKGNILERFSAQQFPDLHSELNLSSLELGDSALYFCASSVVLSGANVLTFGAGSRLTVL.

The chain links TRBV5-1 to TRBJ2-7, with D possibly being TRBD1 (5 bases). CDR1 is SGHRS and CDR2 is YFSETQ in the germline V gene. Trimming shortened V by 0 bases and J by 3 bases, and 7 bases separated the two germline ends. This CDR3 is built from 13 residues. This chain's CDR3 is CASSLGQNYEQYF. The CDR3 coding sequence is TGCGCCAGCAGCTTGGGACAGAACTACGAGCAGTACTTC.

The chain recombines TRBV12-3 or TRBV12-4 with TRBJ1-2; possibly TRBD1 for D (5 bases). V was cut by 6 bases and J by 5 bases, with 13 bases left in between. The CDR3 contains 13 residues. The CDR3 DNA reads as TGTGCCAGCAGAGCCAGGGTAACGTATGGCTACACCTTC. It specifies CASRARVTYGYTF.

J is TRBJ1-2 and V is TRBV9; D remains unclear. The CDR3 has 13 residues. The germline V gene encodes CDR1 SGDLS and CDR2 YYNGEE. Trimming stripped 0 bases from V and 3 bases from J, with 6 bases between. The CDR3 region has the DNA TGTGCCAGCAGCGTAGAAGGGTACTATGGCTACACCTTC. Its protein product is CASSVEGYYGYTF.

In nucleotides, the CDR3 is TGCGCCAGCACCCGGGGGCCATCTAACTATGGCTACACCTTC. It specifies CASTRGPSNYGYTF. The chain uses TRBV5-1 and TRBJ1-2; D is possibly TRBD1 (6 bases). V was shortened by 6 bases and J by 0 bases, with 12 bases between the two germline ends. In germline, CDR1 is SGHRS, CDR2 YFSETQ. This CDR3 has 14 amino acids.

The rearrangement joins TRBV7-2 to TRBJ1-1; TRBD1 is a possible D gene (6 bases). Germline V gives CDR1 SGHTA, CDR2 FQGNSA. V was pared by 5 bases and J by 1 base, with 8 bases between. This CDR3 has 13 amino acids. The CDR3 loop reads CASSLGQNTEAFF. The CDR3 DNA is TGTGCCAGCAGCCTGGGACAGAACACTGAAGCTTTCTTT.

The V call is TRBV7-9, the J call TRBJ2-1; the D gene is possibly TRBD1 (5 bases). The CDR3 spans 15 residues. Germline-derived CDR1 and CDR2 are SEHNR and FQNEAQ (reference sequence). Trimming removed 5 bases at V and 0 bases at J, with 11 bases between. The CDR3 DNA is TGTGCCAGCAGCAAGGGGTTTAGCTCCTACAATGAGCAGTTCTTC. The encoded protein is CASSKGFSSYNEQFF.

The V and J genes are TRBV5-1 and TRBJ2-1, with D unresolved. Germline-derived CDR1 and CDR2 are SGHRS and YFSETQ. This CDR3 contains 15 residues. V dropped 2 bases and J dropped 5 bases, with 14 bases sitting between them. This CDR3 reads CASSLVRLEHNEQFF. Written as DNA, the CDR3 is TGCGCCAGCAGCTTAGTACGACTGGAACACAATGAGCAGTTCTTC.

The chain employs TRBV30 and TRBJ1-2, with 7 bases lining up with TRBD1. The CDR3 length is 13 residues. The germline CDR1 and CDR2 sequences are GTSNPN and SVGIG (reference sequence). The V gene end was trimmed by 4 bases and the J gene end by 5 bases; junction bases not matched to a gene: 7. For the CDR3, the DNA is TGTGCCTGGAACCCCAGGGGGAGGTATGGCTACACCTTC. As protein: CAWNPRGRYGYTF.

V and J are TRBV18 and TRBJ2-3; D call uncertain. CDR1 and CDR2 from the germline V gene are KGHSH and LQKENI. The CDR3 spans 13 residues. V shed 4 bases and J shed 0 bases, with 5 bases lying between them. The CDR3: CASSQFSTDTQYF. The CDR3, as DNA: TGTGCCAGCTCACAGTTTAGCACAGATACGCAGTATTTT.

The chain is built from TRBV2 and TRBJ1-5, with 7 bases lining up with TRBD1. V lost 6 bases and J lost 3; bases outside the gene matches: 2. This CDR3 has 13 residues. Germline CDR1 and CDR2: SNHLY and FYNNEI. CDR3 sequence reads: CASRQGSNQPQHF. CDR3 sequence (DNA): TGTGCCAGCAGACAGGGGTCCAATCAGCCCCAGCATTTT.

The V gene is TRBV6-5, the J gene TRBJ1-2, with unresolved D. Trimming removed 7 bases at V and 4 bases at J, with 10 bases between. There are 12 residues in the CDR3. Germline CDR1 is MNHEY and CDR2 is SVGAGI. CDR3 DNA sequence: TGTGCCAGCACCGACCTTGGCTATGGCTACACCTTC. Its translation is CASTDLGYGYTF.

The gene calls are TRBV5-1 and TRBJ2-1; no clear D gene. This CDR3 comprises 13 residues. CDR1 and CDR2 (germline): SGHRS, YFSETQ. The ends were cut back, 3 bases at V and 6 bases at J, with 10 bases in the middle. CDR3: CASSSDVVNEQFF. The DNA of the CDR3 is TGCGCCAGCAGCTCGGACGTGGTCAATGAGCAGTTCTTC. The variable domain in full, with the rest retrieved from reference TRBV5-1 and TRBJ2-1, is KAGVTQTPRYLIKTRGQQVTLSCSPISGHRSVSWYQQTPGQGLQFLFEYFSETQRNKGNFPGRFSGRQFSNSRSEMNVSTLELGDSALYLCASSSDVVNEQFFGPGTRLTVL.

The chain has TRBV3-1 (or the pseudogene TRBV3-2) and TRBJ1-2; 9 bases agree with TRBD1. The CDR3 length is 15 residues. Germline V gives CDR1 LGHDT, CDR2 YNNKEL (reference sequence). V was clipped by 5 bases and J by 3 bases; unmatched bases: 7. The CDR3 bases are TGTGCCAGCAGCTTCCGGGACAGGGCTTACTATGGCTACACCTTC. Residues: CASSFRDRAYYGYTF.

The V call is TRBV28, the J call TRBJ2-7, with TRBD1 matching over 7 bases. The CDR3 totals 14 residues. Germline V gene sequence: CDR1 MDHEN, CDR2 SYDVKM. Unmatched junction bases numbered 4, after V lost 3 bases and J lost 2 bases. CDR3 coding DNA: TGTGCCAGCAGTTTGAGGGGGCCCACCTACGAGCAGTACTTC. This gives the protein CASSLRGPTYEQYF.

The V call is TRBV19, the J call TRBJ1-6, with no clear D. This CDR3 spans 12 amino acids. V lost 1 base, J lost 13 bases, and 8 bases lay in between. Germline V CDR1 and CDR2: LNHDA, SQIVND (reference sequence). The CDR3 spells CASSIGGTPLHF. CDR3 sequence (DNA): TGTGCCAGTAGTATAGGGGGTACCCCCCTCCACTTT.

The rearrangement uses TRBV5-1 and TRBJ2-2; no clear D. Germline V gives CDR1 SGHRS, CDR2 YFSETQ. This CDR3 is 15 amino acids long. With 1 base removed from V and 0 bases from J, the gap between germline ends came to 7 bases. The CDR3 protein is CASSLSAANTGELFF. CDR3 coding DNA: TGCGCCAGCAGCTTGTCTGCGGCGAACACCGGGGAGCTGTTTTTT. The full variable domain, in which reference TRBV5-1 and TRBJ2-2 provide the parts outside the CDR3, is KAGVTQTPRYLIKTRGQQVTLSCSPISGHRSVSWYQQTPGQGLQFLFEYFSETQRNKGNFPGRFSGRQFSNSRSEMNVSTLELGDSALYLCASSLSAANTGELFFGEGSRLTVL.

The chain combines TRBV7-9 with TRBJ2-5; 13 bases match TRBD2. The CDR3 runs to 17 residues. CDR1 and CDR2 from the germline V gene are SEHNR and FQNEAQ (reference sequence). Trimming at V came to 2 bases and at J to 6 bases, leaving 9 bases not matched to a gene. The DNA for the CDR3 is TGTGCCAGCAGCTTATGGACTAGCGGGGGCGCGGGTAAGACCCAGTACTTC. This gives the protein CASSLWTSGGAGKTQYF.

CDR3 region: CASSYSPASGVYNEQFF. For the CDR3, the DNA is TGTGCCAGCAGTTACTCCCCGGCTAGCGGGGTTTACAATGAGCAGTTCTTC. J is TRBJ2-1 and V is TRBV6-2 or TRBV6-3; 9 bases line up with TRBD2. The CDR3 contains 17 residues. V was pared by 0 bases and J by 4 bases, with 7 bases of the junction left unmatched. Germline loops: CDR1 MNHEY, CDR2 SVGEGT.